This TCR beta chain is from a study of cytomegalovirus exposure and HLA in healthy donors. Regarding the study as a whole: Listed as cytomegalovirus-associated were over 150 TCR beta chains. TRBV6-2, TRBV6-3 and some other V segments were unresolvable in 87-base-pair reads.

The PCR had 60 Vbeta and 13 Jbeta primers. Here immunoSEQ multiplex PCR was the method, and the copy in TCRdb shows in-frame clones only, minus some. Its table records fewer than 200,000 clones. Germline values: CDR1 WSHSY, CDR2 SAAADI. Trimming removed 6 bases from V and 7 bases from J; junction bases left unmatched: 10. This CDR3 spans 15 amino acids. These donors, healthy bone marrow donors, were studied. About this clone: The target antigen is unknown.

Sequencing was performed on PBMCs. This TCR came from a woman aged 60-75 years in good health and CMV-seronegative. The chain recombines TRBV10-2 with TRBJ1-4, with 8 nucleotides matching TRBD1. CDR3 protein: CASRGDRGGSEKLFF. CDR3 bases: TGCGCCAGCAGAGGAGACAGGGGTGGTAGTGAAAAACTGTTTTTT.